In this sample, the clone carrying this T cell receptor (beta chain) turned up once. Its matching antigen is unknown. CDR1 SGHRS and CDR2 YFSETQ come from the germline V gene. CDR3 length equals 15 residues. The germline V and J ends were trimmed by 0 bases and 0 bases, with 9 bases remaining between them. The entry originates in a study of T cell responses to AZD1222 COVID-19 vaccine. Study conclusions and caveats: Females made up more of the donors, who were largely white British, and clonal diversity may have come out too low.

Data came from immunoSEQ multiplex PCR; TCRdb stores just in-frame clones and leaves some out. The data hold about 140,000 clones, with around 93% observed a single time. This sequence was found in an adult in good health. Sequencing was performed on peripheral blood, taken on day 0 of AZD1222 vaccination. The chain employs TRBV5-1 and TRBJ1-1; no reliable D call. As DNA, the CDR3 is TGCGCCAGCAGCTTGGCCGCGGGTATGAACACTGAAGCTTTCTTT. Amino acid sequence: CASSLAAGMNTEAFF.